This T cell receptor beta chain was identified in a study of PD-1 blockade in mismatch repair-deficient tumors. Study information: Patients had over ten mismatch repair-deficient cancer types and were previously treated and progressing. Study-wide findings and caveats: Tumor-resident clones, often undetectable pretreatment in blood, expanded then contracted after pembrolizumab.

Some clones are missing from TCRdb's copy, which holds only in-frame ones; the method was immunoSEQ multiplex PCR. Of around 110,000 clones listed, more than 60% are singletons. To note about this clone: Its antigen is not identified.

PCR or immunohistochemistry showed mismatch repair deficiency in every enrolled patient. TCRs were sequenced from a few patients responding to pembrolizumab. V lost 2 bases, J lost 5 bases, and 2 bases stayed unmatched. There are 13 residues in the CDR3. The V gene's germline CDR1 is MNHEY and CDR2 SVGAGI. The V gene is TRBV6-5, the J gene TRBJ1-2, with 7 bases lining up with TRBD1. This TCR was sampled from an adult with mismatch repair-deficient cancer. The sequencing here drew on peripheral blood, taken about 60 weeks after starting pembrolizumab. CDR3 DNA sequence: TGTGCCAGCAGTTACATACAGGGGTATGGCTACACCTTC. It yields the protein CASSYIQGYGYTF.